This T cell receptor (beta chain) was identified in a study of beta chain features in type 1 diabetes (dated by TCRdb to 2017 to 2018). Concerning the study at large: Mean age, gender distribution, total cell number and subset yield did not differ between patients and healthy donors. In the study, TCRB repertoires of sorted circulating CD4+ T cell subsets from recently diagnosed type 1 diabetes patients were compared with those of matched healthy donors. Naive and central memory subsets were obtained from all 30 or so donors, but regulatory and stem cell-like memory subsets were isolated from only 8 patients and roughly 8 healthy donors. A total of 90 million to 130 million sorted cells were examined across all samples, and a strong correlation was observed between cell number per subset and RNA yield. Study-wide findings and limitations: Type 1 diabetes patients showed a moderate but significant shortening of TCRB CDR3 length in all four CD4+ subsets. Shorter templates might have been favored by PCR, but patient and control samples were amplified and corrected together, so both groups would have been affected equally by any skew. Naive, central memory and regulatory TCRB repertoires appeared to be more alike among patients than among healthy donors. At VDJ recombination sites, type 1 diabetes patients had fewer insertions and more deleted nucleotides, which implies abnormalities in thymic rearrangement. Because cDNA was sequenced instead of genomic DNA, activated cells with high expression could be over-represented, although the groups did not differ in activation or CD3 levels. Only small numbers of individuals were included in the HLA sub-analyses, which left unresolved whether HLA type had any influence on TCRB rearrangement.

From each donor, a single peripheral blood sample of approximately 120 mL on average was drawn into heparinised tubes. A BD FACSAria II and a panel including CD45RO, CCR7, CD25, CD127, CD95 and CD27 were used to sort naive, central memory, regulatory and stem cell-like memory CD4+ T cells. A purity above 98% was achieved for all sorted populations. Right away, PBMCs were isolated by Lymphoprep density gradient centrifugation and were stained directly, with no culture step. Samples were stained and sorted in pairs, with one healthy donor and one patient per experiment, so that batch effects were minimized. All of the isolated RNA was reverse transcribed with the High Capacity cDNA Reverse Transcription Kit, so expressed TCRB transcripts were sequenced. Deep immunoSEQ sequencing was applied to naive, central memory and regulatory T cell samples, giving an average of roughly 3.5 million total reads per sample. Sorted cells were lysed in RLT buffer and RNA was extracted with DNase-treated RNeasy Micro or Mini kits, depending on cell number. Each cell subset was processed separately to prevent cross-contamination, with patient and healthy donor samples processed together. Using the immunoSEQ multiplex PCR, TCRB sequences were amplified from cDNA into 87-bp fragments spanning the CDR3 region. Sequencing of the amplicons was performed on the Illumina HiSeq platform. The authors processed their data as follows. Synthetic template baselines were used to correct PCR bias computationally, reads within Hamming distance 2 were collapsed, and singletons that could not be merged were discarded. By aligning reads against IMGT, V, D and J genes, CDR3 length, and insertions or deletions at six rearrangement sites were assigned. Clonotype counts were normalized to sorted cell number within each subset before computing true diversity and Gini coefficients with the tcR R package. The overlap coefficient, calculated on TCRB nucleotide sequences, was used to measure repertoire sharing. As a proxy for the pre-selection repertoire, out-of-frame TCRB sequences from naive cells were analyzed. Here the immuneACCESS table is served through TCRdb, limited to in-frame sequences with V and J called. Missing clones are a known gap in these copies; in checked studies unresolved V genes cover under half, and the rest lacks a known reason. The V and J calls and the clone size are those of that table, but D and trimming were determined from the DNA. This sample gives a few hundred thousand clones in total; roughly 16% of them show up just once. The ten top clones hold about 0.078% of the sample.

This clone was counted only a few times. It has no known antigen specificity. The record has no base qualities; no much larger clone is one base away. This receptor was identified in a man under 40 with type 1 diabetes. The sample comprised naive CD4+ T cells from blood. This specimen's cell subset or site label, interpreted: true naive CD4+ T cells.

The nucleotide sequence is TGTGCCATCAGTGAGAGGACAGGCCCAATCAATGAGCAGTTCTTC. This codes for CAISERTGPINEQFF. Recombination joined TRBV10-3 with TRBJ2-1, and 7 junction bases match TRBD1. CDR1 and CDR2 were assigned from the germline V gene as ENHRY and SYGVKD. After removal of 2 bases from V and 6 bases from J, the junction retains 7 bases not matched to a gene. The CDR3 holds 15 amino acids from the cysteine to the phenylalanine. Only the CDR3 DNA stays, 45 bases, in frame from base 1.